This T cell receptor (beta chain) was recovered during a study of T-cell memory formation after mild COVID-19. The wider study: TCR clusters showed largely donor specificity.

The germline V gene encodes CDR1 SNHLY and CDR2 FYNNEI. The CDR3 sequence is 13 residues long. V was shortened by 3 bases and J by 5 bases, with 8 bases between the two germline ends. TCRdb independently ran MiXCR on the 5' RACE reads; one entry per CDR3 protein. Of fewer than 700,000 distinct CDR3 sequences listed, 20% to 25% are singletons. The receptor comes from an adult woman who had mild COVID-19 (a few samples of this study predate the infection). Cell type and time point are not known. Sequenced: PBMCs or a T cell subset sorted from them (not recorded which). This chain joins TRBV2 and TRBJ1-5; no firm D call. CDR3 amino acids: CASSEGGYQPQHF. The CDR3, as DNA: TGTGCCAGCAGTGAGGGCGGCTATCAGCCCCAGCATTTT. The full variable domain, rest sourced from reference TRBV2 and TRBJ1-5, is EPEVTQTPSHQVTQMGQEVILRCVPISNHLYFYWYRQILGQKVEFLVSFYNNEISEKSEIFDDQFSVERPDGSNFTLKIRSTKLEDSAMYFCASSEGGYQPQHFGDGTRLSIL.